This T cell receptor beta chain was captured in a study of blood T cells in healthy people across ages. This CDR3 is 12 amino acids long. The V end lost 6 bases, the J end lost 1 base, and 9 bases lay between the germline ends. The germline CDR1 and CDR2 sequences are DFQATT and SNEGSKA (reference sequence). On this clonotype itself: The antigen is unknown.

Primed by a sample-barcoded 5' primer and a J-beta primer mix, a second PCR proceeded for 7 to 11 cycles. Each CDR3 protein is one row after TCRdb ran MiXCR on the 5' RACE reads. The table has fewer than 750,000 distinct CDR3 sequences, around half seen once. Peripheral blood was drawn, ten milliliters per donor. Each sample had at least 6 million PBMCs isolated. Study-wide findings and caveats: Compared with aged donors, long-lived donors showed fewer expanded clones, suggesting selection.

This rearrangement joins TRBV20-1 to TRBJ1-1; D remains ambiguous. Sample: blood. The TCR sequence derives from a man older than 75 in good health. CDR3 coding DNA: TGCAGTGCCAATACAAGGAACACTGAAGCTTTCTTT. It specifies CSANTRNTEAFF.